This T cell receptor (beta chain) derives from a study of blood T cell repertoires in COVID-19. On the study more broadly: The analysed material was cDNA or gDNA that came from T cells, B-cell-depleted T cells, or PBMCs.

This CDR3 contains 14 residues. The germline CDR1 and CDR2 sequences are LNHDA and SQIVND (reference sequence). V was clipped by 11 bases and J by 6 bases; unmatched bases: 10. Profiled with immunoSEQ multiplex PCR; TCRdb holds only in-frame clones, not every one. This table holds about 52,000 clones, 65% to 85% found once. Enrolled during active infection, Seattle patients were then followed longitudinally. Sequenced sample: peripheral blood. The V and J genes are TRBV19 and TRBJ1-4; the match to TRBD1 covers 9 bases. The sequence derives from a man aged 80 or over with COVID-19, enrolled during active disease. The DNA of the CDR3 is TGTGCCGCGTCCGCCGGGACAGGGCATGAAAAACTGTTTTTT. Amino acids: CAASAGTGHEKLFF.